This T cell receptor beta chain emerged from a study of T cells after yellow fever vaccination. Conversion of TCR transcripts into cDNA relied on 5'RACE template switching, which added a universal primer site and UMIs. TCRdb ran MiXCR on the 5' RACE reads and lists one entry per CDR3 protein. The sample holds 300,000 or so distinct CDR3 sequences, approximately 4.2% seen once. The CDR3 is made up of 15 amino acids. Trimming cost V 0 bases and J 5 bases, with 13 bases left between them. Per germline, CDR1 SGHKS and CDR2 YYEKEE (reference sequence). In its sample, this clonotype was seen a few times. Its cognate antigen is unknown. Overall study findings and caveats: On re-exposure, the response was weaker but peaked faster, at day 5 versus 15. Most primary-vaccination clones recurred post-booster (nearly 98% CD4, about 87% CD8).

The chain employs TRBV5-5 and TRBJ2-3; tentatively, D is TRBD2 (5 bases). The clonotype originates from a man aged 18 to 30 who received the YFV17D yellow fever vaccine. Sequences were derived from PBMCs, sampled 5 days after the yellow fever booster vaccination. CDR3 sequence: CASSLAGWERDTQYF. In DNA, the CDR3 is TGTGCCAGCAGCTTGGCTGGTTGGGAGAGAGATACGCAGTATTTT.